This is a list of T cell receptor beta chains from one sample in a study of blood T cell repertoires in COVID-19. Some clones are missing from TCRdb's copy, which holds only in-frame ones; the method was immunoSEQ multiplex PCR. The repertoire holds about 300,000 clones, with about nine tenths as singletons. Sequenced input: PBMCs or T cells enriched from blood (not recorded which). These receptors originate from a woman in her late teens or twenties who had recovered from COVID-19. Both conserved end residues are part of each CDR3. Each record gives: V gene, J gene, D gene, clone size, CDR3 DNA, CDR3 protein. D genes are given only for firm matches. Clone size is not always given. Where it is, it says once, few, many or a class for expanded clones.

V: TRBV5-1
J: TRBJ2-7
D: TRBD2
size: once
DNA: TGCGCCAGCAGCTTGACTAGCGGGACCAACTCCTACGAGCAGTACTTC
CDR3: CASSLTSGTNSYEQYF

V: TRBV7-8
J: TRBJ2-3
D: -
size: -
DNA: TGTGCCAGCAGCTCCCAAGGAGGGACGATCACAGATACGCAGTATTTT
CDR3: CASSSQGGTITDTQYF

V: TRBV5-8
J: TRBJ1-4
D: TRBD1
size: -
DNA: TGTGCCAGCAGCGACAGGGACCGTAATGAAAAACTGTTTTTT
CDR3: CASSDRDRNEKLFF

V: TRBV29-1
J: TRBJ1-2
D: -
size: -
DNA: TGCAGCCTCAATTCTATTGATTATGGCTACACCTTC
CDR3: CSLNSIDYGYTF

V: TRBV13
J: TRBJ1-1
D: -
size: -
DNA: TGTGCCAGCAGGCTTACGGACAGCCAAGCTTTCTTT
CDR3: CASRLTDSQAFF

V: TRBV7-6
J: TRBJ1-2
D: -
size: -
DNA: TGTGCCAGCAGCCAACAGGGTTTAGGCTATGGCTACACCTTC
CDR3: CASSQQGLGYGYTF

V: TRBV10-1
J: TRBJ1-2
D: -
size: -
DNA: TGCGCCAGCAGTTCGTCGGGTAACTATGGCTACACCTTC
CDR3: CASSSSGNYGYTF

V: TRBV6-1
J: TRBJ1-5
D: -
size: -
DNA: TGTGCCAGCAGTGAATTTCGGGATAGCAATCAGCCCCAGCATTTT
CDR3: CASSEFRDSNQPQHF

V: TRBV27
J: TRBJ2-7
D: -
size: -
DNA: TGTGCCAGCAGCGCTTCCCTCGGGACATTAGCCTACGAGCAGTACTTC
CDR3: CASSASLGTLAYEQYF

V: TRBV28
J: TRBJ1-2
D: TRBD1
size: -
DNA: TGTGCCAGCAGTTCCCCTGGACAGGGGCGGAACTATGGCTACACCTTC
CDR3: CASSSPGQGRNYGYTF

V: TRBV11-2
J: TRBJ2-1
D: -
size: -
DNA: TGTGCCAGCAGCTTAGCAAACAGGGCCGGCTGGCCCGATGAGCAGTTCTTC
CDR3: CASSLANRAGWPDEQFF

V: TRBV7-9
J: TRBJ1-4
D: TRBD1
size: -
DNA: TGTGCCAGCAGCCCCGACCCGGGACAGGGGGGTGAAAAACTGTTTTTT
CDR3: CASSPDPGQGGEKLFF

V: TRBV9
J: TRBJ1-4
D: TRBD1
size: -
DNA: TGTGCCAGCAGCACTACCGGAGGGGGCTGGGAAAAACTGTTTTTT
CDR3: CASSTTGGGWEKLFF

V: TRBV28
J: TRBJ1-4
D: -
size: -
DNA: TGTGCCAGCAGTTCCAGGGGACCTGATGAAAAACTGTTTTTT
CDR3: CASSSRGPDEKLFF

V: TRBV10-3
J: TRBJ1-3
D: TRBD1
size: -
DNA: TGTGCCATCAGTGAGTTTACAGGGGTAGATGGAAACACCATATATTTT
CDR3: CAISEFTGVDGNTIYF

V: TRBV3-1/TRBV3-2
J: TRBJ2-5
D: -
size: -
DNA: TGTGCCAGCAGCCAAGCTAGTTGGCAAGAGACCCAGTACTTC
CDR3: CASSQASWQETQYF

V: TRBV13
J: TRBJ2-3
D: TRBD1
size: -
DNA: TGTGCCAGCAGCTTCCGGACAGGGGGCACCACAGATACGCAGTATTTT
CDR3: CASSFRTGGTTDTQYF

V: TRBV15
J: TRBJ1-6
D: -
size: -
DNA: TGTGCCACCAGCAGAGATCGGGACACTGGTTCACCCCTCCACTTT
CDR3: CATSRDRDTGSPLHF

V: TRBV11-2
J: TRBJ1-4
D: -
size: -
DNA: TGTGCCAGCAGCTTTCGACCCACTAGTGGGGCTAATGAAAAACTGTTTTTT
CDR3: CASSFRPTSGANEKLFF

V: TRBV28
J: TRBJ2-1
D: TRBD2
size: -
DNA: TGTGCCAGCAGTTCCCACCAACTAGCGTTTCTCGCACAGGAGCAGTTCTTC
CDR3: CASSSHQLAFLAQEQFF

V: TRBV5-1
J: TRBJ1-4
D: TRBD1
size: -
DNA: TGCGCCAGCAGCCGGGGACAGGGGACACAGGGTAATGAAAAACTGTTTTTT
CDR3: CASSRGQGTQGNEKLFF

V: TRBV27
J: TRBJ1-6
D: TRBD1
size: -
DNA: TGTGCCAGCAGGATAGGGGGCGGAGGTTCACCCCTCCACTTT
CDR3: CASRIGGGGSPLHF

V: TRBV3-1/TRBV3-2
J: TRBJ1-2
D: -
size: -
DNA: TGTGCCAGCAGCCAAGCGGCGGACTCGGGAATCGGCTACACCTTC
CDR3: CASSQAADSGIGYTF

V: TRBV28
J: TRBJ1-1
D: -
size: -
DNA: TGTGCCAGCAGTTTGTTACAGAACACTGAAGCTTTCTTT
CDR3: CASSLLQNTEAFF

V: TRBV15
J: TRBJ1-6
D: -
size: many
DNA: TGTGCCACCAGCACTGGGGGGTTCTCCTATAATTCACCCCTCCACTTT
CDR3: CATSTGGFSYNSPLHF

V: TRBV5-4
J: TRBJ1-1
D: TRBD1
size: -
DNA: TGTGCCAGCAGACTGACAGGGCGGATGATGAACACTGAAGCTTTCTTT
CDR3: CASRLTGRMMNTEAFF

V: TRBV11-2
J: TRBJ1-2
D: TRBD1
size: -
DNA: TGTGCCAGCAGCCCGAGAACGCGGGGACAGGGCCCTGGCTACACCTTC
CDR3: CASSPRTRGQGPGYTF

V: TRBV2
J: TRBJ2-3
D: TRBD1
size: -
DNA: TGTGCCAGCAAACCGGGACAGGGCACAGATACGCAGTATTTT
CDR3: CASKPGQGTDTQYF

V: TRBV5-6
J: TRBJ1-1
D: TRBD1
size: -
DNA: TGTGCCAGCAGCGGGGCCCCGGGACAGGGAAATGGGGGCACTGAAGCTTTCTTT
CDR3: CASSGAPGQGNGGTEAFF

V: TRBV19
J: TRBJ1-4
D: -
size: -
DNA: TGTGCCAGTAGTGCCCACCTCGCACAGGGTTTGGGTGAAAAACTGTTTTTT
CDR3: CASSAHLAQGLGEKLFF

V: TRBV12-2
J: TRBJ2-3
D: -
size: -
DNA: TGTGCAAGTCGCTTAGCCGCCCCTCGTGGGGGGGATACGCAGTATTTT
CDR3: CASRLAAPRGGDTQYF

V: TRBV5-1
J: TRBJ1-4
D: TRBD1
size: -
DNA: TGCGCCAGCAGCCCCGGGACAGGGGATGAAAAACTGTTTTTT
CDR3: CASSPGTGDEKLFF

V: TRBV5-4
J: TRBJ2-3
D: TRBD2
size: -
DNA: TGTGCCAGCAGTTTTGGACTAGTCCTTCGGGATACGCAGTATTTT
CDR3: CASSFGLVLRDTQYF

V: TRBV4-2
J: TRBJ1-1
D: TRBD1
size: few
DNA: TGTGCCAGCAGCCAAAAGGTTAGGCAGACAGGGGTTGGCACTGAAGCTTTCTTT
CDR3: CASSQKVRQTGVGTEAFF

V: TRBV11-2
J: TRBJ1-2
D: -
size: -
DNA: TGTGCCAGCAGCTTAGAATTAAACTATGGCTACACCTTC
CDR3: CASSLELNYGYTF

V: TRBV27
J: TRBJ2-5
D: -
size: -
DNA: TGTGCCAGCAGCTACACGGGGAACGGTCGGGAGACCCAGTACTTC
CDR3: CASSYTGNGRETQYF

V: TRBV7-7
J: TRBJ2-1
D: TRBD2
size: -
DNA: TGTGCCAGCAGCCCCACTAGCGGGACCTACAATGAGCAGTTCTTC
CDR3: CASSPTSGTYNEQFF

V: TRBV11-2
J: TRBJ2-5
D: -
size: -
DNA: TGTGCCAGCAGCTTAGATCTAGGGGCGTCAGAGACCCAGTACTTC
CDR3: CASSLDLGASETQYF

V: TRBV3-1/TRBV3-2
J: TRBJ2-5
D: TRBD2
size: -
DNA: TGTGCCAGCAGCCCCGGACTAGCGGGAGTGAGTCAAGAGACCCAGTACTTC
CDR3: CASSPGLAGVSQETQYF

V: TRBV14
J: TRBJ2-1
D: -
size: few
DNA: TGTGCCAGCAGCCATCTCGGGGAATGGGACTACAATGAGCAGTTCTTC
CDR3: CASSHLGEWDYNEQFF

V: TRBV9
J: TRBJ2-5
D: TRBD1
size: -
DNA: TGTGCCAGCAGCGCCGGGACAGCCCCCCTCCTCGACTTC
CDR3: CASSAGTAPLLDF

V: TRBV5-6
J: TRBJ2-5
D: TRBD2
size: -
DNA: TGTGCCAGCAGCTTGGGAGTCGGGGGGGTGCCGGAGACCCAGTACTTC
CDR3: CASSLGVGGVPETQYF

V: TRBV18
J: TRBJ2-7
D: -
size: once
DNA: TGTGCCAGCTCACCTAGAACACGGAGCTCCTACGAGCAGTACTTC
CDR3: CASSPRTRSSYEQYF

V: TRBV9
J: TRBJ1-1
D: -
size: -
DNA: TGTGCCAGCAGCGTAGGACAGATGAACACTGAAGCTTTCTTT
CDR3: CASSVGQMNTEAFF

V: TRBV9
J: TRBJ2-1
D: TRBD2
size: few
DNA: TGTGCCAGCAGCGCCTCGGGGGAGGGGTACAATGAGCAGTTCTTC
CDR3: CASSASGEGYNEQFF

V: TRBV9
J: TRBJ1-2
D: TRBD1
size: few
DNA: TGTGCCAGCAGCCCGCGACAGGGGGACCTTTATGGCTACACCTTC
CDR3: CASSPRQGDLYGYTF

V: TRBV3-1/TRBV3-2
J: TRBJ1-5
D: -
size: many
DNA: TGTGCCAGCAGCCAGATACAGGGAGTCGGTCAGCCCCAGCATTTT
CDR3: CASSQIQGVGQPQHF

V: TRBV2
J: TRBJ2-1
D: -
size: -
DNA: TGTGCCAGCAATCCCCTCTACTACAATGAGCAGTTCTTC
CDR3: CASNPLYYNEQFF

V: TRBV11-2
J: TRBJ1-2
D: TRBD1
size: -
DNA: TGTGCCAGCAGCCAGATCAGGGGGCGCGGGAACTATGGCTACACCTTC
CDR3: CASSQIRGRGNYGYTF

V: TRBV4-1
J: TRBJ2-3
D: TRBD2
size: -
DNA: TGCGCCAGCAGCCAAGATCCATACGCAAAAACTAGCGGGGGAACAGATACGCAGTATTTT
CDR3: CASSQDPYAKTSGGTDTQYF

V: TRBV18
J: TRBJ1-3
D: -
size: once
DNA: TGTGCCAGCTCACGTAACCCAGGGTCTGGAAACACCATATATTTT
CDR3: CASSRNPGSGNTIYF

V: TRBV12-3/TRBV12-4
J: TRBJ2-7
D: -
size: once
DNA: TGTGCCAGCAAGAGGGGGTCCTACGAGCAGTACTTC
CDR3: CASKRGSYEQYF

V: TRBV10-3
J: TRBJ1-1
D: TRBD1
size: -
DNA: TGTGCCACCTCAAACGTTGACAGGGGCACTGAAGCTTTCTTT
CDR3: CATSNVDRGTEAFF

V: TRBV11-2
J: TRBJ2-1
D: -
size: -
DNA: TGTGCCAGCAGCGCGGGTGGGAATGAGCAGTTCTTC
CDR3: CASSAGGNEQFF

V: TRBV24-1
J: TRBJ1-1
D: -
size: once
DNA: TGTGCCACCAGTGCCGGCGGGGGATCGAACACTGAAGCTTTCTTT
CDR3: CATSAGGGSNTEAFF

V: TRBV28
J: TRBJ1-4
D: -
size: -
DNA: TGCGTTACAGGGCGGTCCGAAGAAAAACTGTTTTTT
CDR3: CVTGRSEEKLFF

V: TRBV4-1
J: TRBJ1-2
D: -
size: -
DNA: TGCGCCAGCAGCCAAGGGGCTGGCTACACCTTC
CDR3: CASSQGAGYTF

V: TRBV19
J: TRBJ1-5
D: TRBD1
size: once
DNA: TGTGCCAGTATGGGACAGGGGAATCAGCCCCAGCATTTT
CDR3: CASMGQGNQPQHF

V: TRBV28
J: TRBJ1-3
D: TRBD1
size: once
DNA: TGTGCCAGCGCCACCGGACAGGGGCATTTCTCTGGAAACACCATATATTTT
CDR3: CASATGQGHFSGNTIYF

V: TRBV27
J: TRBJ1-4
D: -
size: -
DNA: TGTGCCAGCAGCCTACAGGGAGAAAAACTGTTTTTT
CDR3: CASSLQGEKLFF